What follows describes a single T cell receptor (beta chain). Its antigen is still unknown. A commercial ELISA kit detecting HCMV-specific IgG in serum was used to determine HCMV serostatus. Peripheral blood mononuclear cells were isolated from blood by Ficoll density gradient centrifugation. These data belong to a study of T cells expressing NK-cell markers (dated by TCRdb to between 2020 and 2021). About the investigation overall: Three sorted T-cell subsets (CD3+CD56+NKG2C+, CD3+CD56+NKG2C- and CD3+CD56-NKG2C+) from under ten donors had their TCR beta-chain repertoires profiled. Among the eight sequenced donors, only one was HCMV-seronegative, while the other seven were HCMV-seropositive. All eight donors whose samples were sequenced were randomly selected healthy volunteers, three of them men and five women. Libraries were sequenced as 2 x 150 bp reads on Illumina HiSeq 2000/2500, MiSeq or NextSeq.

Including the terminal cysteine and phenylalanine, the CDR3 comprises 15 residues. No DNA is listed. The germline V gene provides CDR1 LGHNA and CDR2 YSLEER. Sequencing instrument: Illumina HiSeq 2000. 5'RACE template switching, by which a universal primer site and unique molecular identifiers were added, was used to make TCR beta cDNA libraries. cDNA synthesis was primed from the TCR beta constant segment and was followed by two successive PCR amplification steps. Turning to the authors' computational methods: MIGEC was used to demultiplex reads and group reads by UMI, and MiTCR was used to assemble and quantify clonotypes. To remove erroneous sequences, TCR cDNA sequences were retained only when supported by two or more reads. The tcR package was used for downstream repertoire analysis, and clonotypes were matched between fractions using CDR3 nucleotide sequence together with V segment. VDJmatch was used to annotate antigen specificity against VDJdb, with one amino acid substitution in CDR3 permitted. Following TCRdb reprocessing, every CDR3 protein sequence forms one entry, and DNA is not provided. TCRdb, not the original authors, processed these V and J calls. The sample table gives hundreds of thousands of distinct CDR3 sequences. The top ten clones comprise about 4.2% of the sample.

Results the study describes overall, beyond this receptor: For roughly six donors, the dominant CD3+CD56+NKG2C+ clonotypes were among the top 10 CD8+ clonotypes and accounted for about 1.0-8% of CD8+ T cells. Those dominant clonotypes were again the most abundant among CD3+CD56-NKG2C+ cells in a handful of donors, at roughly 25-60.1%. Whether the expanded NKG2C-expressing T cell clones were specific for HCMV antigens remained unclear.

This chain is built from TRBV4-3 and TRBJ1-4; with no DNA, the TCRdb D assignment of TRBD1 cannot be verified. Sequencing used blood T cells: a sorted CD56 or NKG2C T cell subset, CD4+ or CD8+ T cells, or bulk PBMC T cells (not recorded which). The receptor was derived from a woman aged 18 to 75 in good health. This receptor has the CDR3 CASSQPDRANEKLFF.